These 15 T cell receptor beta chains were all obtained from the same sample, sequenced in a study of blood T cell repertoires in COVID-19. Sequencing was performed with immunoSEQ multiplex PCR; in TCRdb, only in-frame clones are kept and a portion is missing. Among around 130,000 clones listed, over 75% were seen once. Sequenced sample: peripheral blood. Receptors originate from an older woman with acute or convalescent COVID-19.

The V gene is TRBV7-8, the J gene TRBJ1-2; the D is unclear. CDR3 size: 12 residues. The V gene's germline CDR1 is SGHVS and CDR2 FQNEAQ. Trimming took 4 bases from V and 2 from J, leaving 5 bases between them. CDR3 loop: CASSSRNYGYTF. CDR3 DNA: TGTGCCAGCAGCTCGCGGAACTATGGCTACACCTTC. Looking up the rest from reference TRBV7-8 and TRBJ1-2 gives the full variable domain: GAGVSQSPRYKVAKRGQDVALRCDPISGHVSLFWYQQALGQGPEFLTYFQNEAQLDKSGLPSDRFFAERPEGSVSTLKIQRTQQEDSAVYLCASSSRNYGYTFGSGTRLTVV.

The J gene is TRBJ2-1, the V gene TRBV6-4; 10 bases agree with TRBD1. CDR3 size: 14 residues. Germline V gene data show CDR1 as MRHNA and CDR2 as SNTAGT. The junction had 1 base not matched to a gene; V was cut back by 6 bases and J by 2 bases. The CDR3 bases are TGTGCCAGCAGAGGACAGGGGGCCTACAATGAGCAGTTCTTC. Translating gives CASRGQGAYNEQFF.

This chain links TRBV2 with TRBJ2-7, with 14 bases lining up with TRBD2. Germline CDR1 and CDR2: SNHLY and FYNNEI. CDR3 length: 18 amino acids. V shed 5 bases and J 0 bases; nucleotides not matched to a gene: 9. The CDR3, as DNA: TGTGCCAGCAGTCTGGGACTAGCGGGAGTCTCCTTCTCCTACGAGCAGTACGTC. Translated: CASSLGLAGVSFSYEQYV.

V and J are TRBV7-3 and TRBJ2-1; possible D gene TRBD2, 5 bases. Germline V gives CDR1 SGHTA, CDR2 FQGTGA. V was shortened by 5 bases and J by 3 bases, with 14 bases between the two germline ends. The length of the CDR3 is 15 residues. The CDR3 region has the DNA TGTGCCAGCAGCCCCGGACTGAGTAACTACAATGAGCAGTTCTTC. Amino acid sequence: CASSPGLSNYNEQFF.

The V call is TRBV19, the J call TRBJ1-1; TRBD1 might be the D (5 bases). Germline V gene sequence: CDR1 LNHDA, CDR2 SQIVND (reference sequence). Trimming cost V 8 bases and J 3 bases, with 19 bases left between them. The CDR3 totals 15 residues. This CDR3 is CASLQEGVGYTEAFF. The CDR3 region has the DNA TGTGCCAGTTTACAGGAGGGTGTTGGCTACACTGAAGCTTTCTTT.

This clone has only one observation. This sequence joins TRBV19 and TRBJ1-5; TRBD1 matches 8 bases. V gave up 5 bases and J gave up 2 bases; unmatched junction bases: 11. The CDR3 has 17 amino acids. Germline V gene lookup returns CDR1 LNHDA and CDR2 SQIVND (reference sequence). CDR3 in amino acids: CASSYSGQDGGNQPQHF. In DNA, the CDR3 is TGTGCCAGTAGTTACTCGGGACAGGATGGGGGCAATCAGCCCCAGCATTTT.

This clone appeared a single time. This rearrangement joins TRBV6-6 to TRBJ1-2, with TRBD1 as a possible D gene (6 bases). This CDR3 spans 13 amino acids. CDR1 is MNHNY, CDR2 SVGAGI, per germline (reference sequence). V was shortened by 4 bases and J by 7 bases, with 13 bases between the two germline ends. CDR3 sequence reads: CASSLTGPGGYTF. In DNA, the CDR3 is TGTGCCAGCAGTTTAACAGGGCCGGGTGGCTACACCTTC.

Only a few counts were recorded for this clone. The V and J genes are TRBV19 and TRBJ1-4; 8 bases fit TRBD1. V trimming: 3 bases; J trimming: 8 bases; junction bases outside the gene matches: 5. The CDR3 consists of 14 residues. CDR1 LNHDA and CDR2 SQIVND come from the germline V gene (reference sequence). The CDR3 here is CASSIRGLREKLFF. CDR3 DNA: TGTGCCAGTAGTATCAGGGGGCTAAGGGAAAAACTGTTTTTT.

The chain has TRBV28 and TRBJ1-1, with D unclear. The germline V gene has CDR1 MDHEN and CDR2 SYDVKM. Trimming stripped 3 bases from V and 4 bases from J, with 9 bases between. The CDR3 length is 13 residues. CDR3 sequence (DNA): TGTGCCAGCAGTTTGAACAGTGCCACTGAAGCTTTCTTT. This gives the protein CASSLNSATEAFF.

This rearrangement joins TRBV15 to TRBJ2-5; 10 bases line up with TRBD2. V was clipped by 6 bases and J by 0 bases; unmatched bases: 7. Germline CDR1 LNHNV, CDR2 YYDKDF (reference sequence). The CDR3 totals 16 residues. CDR3 DNA sequence: TGTGCCACCAGACTAGCGGGGCGGGGGTACCAAGAGACCCAGTACTTC. Translated: CATRLAGRGYQETQYF.

The chain combines TRBV6-5 with TRBJ2-1; the D gene is possibly TRBD1 (6 bases). This CDR3 is built from 13 residues. V lost 2 bases to trimming and J lost 5 bases, with 7 bases between them. Germline lookup yields CDR1 MNHEY and CDR2 SVGAGI. In DNA, the CDR3 is TGTGCCAGCAGTTACGGACAGAACAATGAGCAGTTCTTC. It is translated as CASSYGQNNEQFF.

Only one count was recorded for this clone. The gene calls are TRBV7-8 and TRBJ2-1, with 7 bases aligning to TRBD1. Germline lookup yields CDR1 SGHVS and CDR2 FQNEAQ. The CDR3 runs 14 residues. J lost 6 bases, V lost 5 bases, and 7 bases had no gene match. CDR3 in amino acids: CASSHRDSSNEQFF. CDR3 coding DNA: TGTGCCAGCAGCCACCGGGACAGTTCCAATGAGCAGTTCTTC.

The chain couples TRBV6-5 to TRBJ1-6; D is possibly TRBD1 (5 bases). The CDR3 runs 14 residues. The V end was cut by 4 bases, the J end by 10 bases, with 14 bases between. The germline V gene has CDR1 MNHEY and CDR2 SVGAGI. CDR3 nucleotide sequence: TGTGCCAGCAGTTCGAGGAGGGGCACCTCACCCCTCCACTTT. Encoded protein: CASSSRRGTSPLHF.

For the CDR3, the DNA is TGTGCCAGCAGCGTTGACAGGGGGTATCAGCCCCAGCATTTT. This sequence encodes CASSVDRGYQPQHF. The chain is built from TRBV27 and TRBJ1-5; the match to TRBD1 covers 9 bases. This CDR3 contains 14 residues. The germline CDR1 and CDR2 sequences are MNHEY and SMNVEV (reference sequence). V lost 6 bases, J lost 5 bases, and 5 bases stayed unmatched.

V gene TRBV6-1 combines with J gene TRBJ1-2; D gene unclear. Trimming removed 2 bases from V and 5 bases from J, with 9 bases in between. Germline CDR1 reads MNHNS; CDR2 reads SASEGT. The CDR3 is 13 residues long. The CDR3 nucleotides are TGTGCCAGCAGTGAATTCGTACAGTATGGCTACACCTTC. This gives the protein CASSEFVQYGYTF.